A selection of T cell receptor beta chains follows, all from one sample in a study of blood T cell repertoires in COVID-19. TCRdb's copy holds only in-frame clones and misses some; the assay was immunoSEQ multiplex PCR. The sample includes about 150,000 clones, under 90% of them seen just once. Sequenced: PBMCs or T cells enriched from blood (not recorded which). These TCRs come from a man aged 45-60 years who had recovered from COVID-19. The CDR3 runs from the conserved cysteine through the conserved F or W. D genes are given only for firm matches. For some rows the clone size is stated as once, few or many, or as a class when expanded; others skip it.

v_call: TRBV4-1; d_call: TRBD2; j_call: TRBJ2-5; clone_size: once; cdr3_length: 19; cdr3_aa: CASSQGPPNSGGGQETQYF; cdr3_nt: TGCGCCAGCAGCCAAGGCCCGCCTAACTCGGGGGGGGGACAAGAGACCCAGTACTTC
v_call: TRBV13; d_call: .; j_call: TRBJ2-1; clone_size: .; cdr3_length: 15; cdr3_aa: CASSPRGSSYNEQFF; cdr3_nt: TGTGCCAGCAGCCCCCGGGGGAGCTCCTACAATGAGCAGTTCTTC
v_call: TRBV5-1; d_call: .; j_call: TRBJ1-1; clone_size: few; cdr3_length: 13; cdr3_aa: CASSINGNTEAFF; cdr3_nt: TGCGCCAGCAGCATAAACGGGAACACTGAAGCTTTCTTT
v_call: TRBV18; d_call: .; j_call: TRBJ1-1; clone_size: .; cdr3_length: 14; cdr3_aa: CASSQQVQNTEAFF; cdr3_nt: TGTGCCAGCTCGCAACAGGTGCAGAACACTGAAGCTTTCTTT
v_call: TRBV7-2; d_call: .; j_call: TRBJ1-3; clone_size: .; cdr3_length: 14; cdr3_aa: CASSLVSSGNTIYF; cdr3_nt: TGTGCCAGCAGCTTAGTCAGCTCTGGAAACACCATATATTTT
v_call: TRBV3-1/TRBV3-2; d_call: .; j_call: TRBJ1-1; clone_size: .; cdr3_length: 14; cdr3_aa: CASSFRDMNTEAFF; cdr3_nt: TGTGCCAGCAGCTTCCGGGACATGAACACTGAAGCTTTCTTT
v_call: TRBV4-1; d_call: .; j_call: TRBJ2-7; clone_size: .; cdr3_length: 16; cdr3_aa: CASSQDRGWSSYEQYF; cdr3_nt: TGCGCCAGCAGCCAAGATCGAGGTTGGAGCTCCTACGAGCAGTACTTC
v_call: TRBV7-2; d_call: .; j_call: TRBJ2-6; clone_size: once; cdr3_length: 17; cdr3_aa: CASSLVRTESGANVLTF; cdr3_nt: TGTGCCAGCAGCTTAGTACGGACTGAGTCTGGGGCCAACGTCCTGACTTTC
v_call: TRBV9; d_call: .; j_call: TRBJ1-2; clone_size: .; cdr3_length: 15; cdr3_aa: CASSVGRGVNYGYTF; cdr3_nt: TGTGCCAGCAGCGTAGGCAGGGGCGTCAACTATGGCTACACCTTC
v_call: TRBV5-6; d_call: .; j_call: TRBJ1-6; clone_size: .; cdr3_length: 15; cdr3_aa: CASAGLGGRDSPLHF; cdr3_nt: TGTGCCAGCGCAGGACTTGGGGGCAGGGATTCACCCCTCCACTTT
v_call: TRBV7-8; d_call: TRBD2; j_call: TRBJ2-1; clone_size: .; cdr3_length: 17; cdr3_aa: CASSSSGGGVEYNEQFF; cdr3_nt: TGTGCCAGCAGCTCATCTGGCGGGGGGGTCGAATACAATGAGCAGTTCTTC
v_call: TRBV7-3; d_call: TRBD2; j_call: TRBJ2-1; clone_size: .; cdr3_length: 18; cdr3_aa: CASSVFPMTSGGYNEQFF; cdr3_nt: TGTGCCAGCAGCGTTTTTCCCATGACTAGCGGAGGCTACAATGAGCAGTTCTTC
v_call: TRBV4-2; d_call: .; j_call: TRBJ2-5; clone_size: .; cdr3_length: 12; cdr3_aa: CASSQDLETQYF; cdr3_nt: TGTGCCAGCAGCCAAGATCTGGAGACCCAGTACTTC
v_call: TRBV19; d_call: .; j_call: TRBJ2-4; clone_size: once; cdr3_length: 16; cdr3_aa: CASSITPQGTKNIQYF; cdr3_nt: TGTGCCAGTAGTATAACCCCCCAGGGGACCAAAAACATTCAGTACTTC
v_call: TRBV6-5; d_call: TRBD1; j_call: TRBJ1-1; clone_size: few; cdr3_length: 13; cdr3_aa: CASRSTGFPEAFF; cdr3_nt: TGTGCCAGCAGGTCGACAGGGTTCCCTGAAGCTTTCTTT
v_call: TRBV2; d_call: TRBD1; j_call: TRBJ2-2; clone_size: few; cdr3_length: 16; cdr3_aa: CASSPQGLTNTGELFF; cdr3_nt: TGTGCCAGCAGTCCACAGGGGCTTACGAACACCGGGGAGCTGTTTTTT
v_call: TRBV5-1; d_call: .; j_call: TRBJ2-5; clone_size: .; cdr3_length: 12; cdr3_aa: CASSQGQETQYF; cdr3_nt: TGCGCCAGCTCCCAGGGCCAAGAGACCCAGTACTTC
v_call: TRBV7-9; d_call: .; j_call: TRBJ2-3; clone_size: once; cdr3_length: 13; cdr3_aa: CASRKTSTDTQYF; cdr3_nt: TGTGCCAGCAGGAAGACTAGCACAGATACGCAGTATTTT
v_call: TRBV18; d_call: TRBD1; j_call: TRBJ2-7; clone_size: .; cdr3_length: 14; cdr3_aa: CASSLPGGSYEQYF; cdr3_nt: TGTGCCAGCTCACTCCCAGGGGGTTCCTACGAGCAGTACTTC
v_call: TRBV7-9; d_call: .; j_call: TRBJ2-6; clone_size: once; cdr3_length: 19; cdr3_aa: CASSFGWGSSNSGANVLTF; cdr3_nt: TGTGCCAGCAGCTTCGGTTGGGGCAGTTCCAACTCTGGGGCCAACGTCCTGACTTTC
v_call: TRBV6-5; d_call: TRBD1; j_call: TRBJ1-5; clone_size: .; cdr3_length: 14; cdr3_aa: CASSSGQHNQPQHF; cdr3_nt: TGTGCCAGCAGTTCGGGACAGCATAATCAGCCCCAGCATTTT
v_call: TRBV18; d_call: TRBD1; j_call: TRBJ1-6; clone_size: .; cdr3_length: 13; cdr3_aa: CASSETGLSPLHF; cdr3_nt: TGTGCCAGCTCGGAGACAGGGCTCTCACCCCTCCACTTT
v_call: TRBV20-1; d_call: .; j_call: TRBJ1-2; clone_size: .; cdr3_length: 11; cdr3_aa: CSVPGNYGYTF; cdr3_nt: TGCAGTGTCCCAGGGAACTATGGCTACACCTTC
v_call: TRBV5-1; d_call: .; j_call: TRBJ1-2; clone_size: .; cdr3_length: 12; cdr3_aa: CASSSLNSGYTF; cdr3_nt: TGCGCCAGCAGCTCGCTGAACTCCGGCTACACCTTC
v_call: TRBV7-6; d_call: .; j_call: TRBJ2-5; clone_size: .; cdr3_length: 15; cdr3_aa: CASSPPGGTQETQYF; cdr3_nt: TGTGCCAGCAGCCCGCCAGGGGGGACCCAAGAGACCCAGTACTTC
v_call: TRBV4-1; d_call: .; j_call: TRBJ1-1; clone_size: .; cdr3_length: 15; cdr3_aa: CASSLPGRLNTEAFF; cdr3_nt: TGCGCCAGCAGCCTCCCGGGGAGGTTGAACACTGAAGCTTTCTTT
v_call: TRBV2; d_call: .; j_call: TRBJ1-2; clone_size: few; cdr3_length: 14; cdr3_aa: CASSEQGRNYGYTF; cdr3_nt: TGTGCCAGCAGTGAACAGGGAAGAAACTATGGCTACACCTTC
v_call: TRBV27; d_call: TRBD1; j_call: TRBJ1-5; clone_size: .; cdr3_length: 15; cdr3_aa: CASSVRGQTNQPQHF; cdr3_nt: TGTGCCAGCAGCGTGAGGGGACAGACCAATCAGCCCCAGCATTTT
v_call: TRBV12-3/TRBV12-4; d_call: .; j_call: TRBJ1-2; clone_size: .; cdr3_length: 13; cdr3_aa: CASSPGHNYGYTF; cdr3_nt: TGTGCCAGCAGTCCTGGACATAACTATGGCTACACCTTC
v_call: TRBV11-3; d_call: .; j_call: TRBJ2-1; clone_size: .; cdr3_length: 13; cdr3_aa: CASSPNRVNEQFF; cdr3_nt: TGTGCCAGCAGCCCCAACCGAGTGAATGAGCAGTTCTTC
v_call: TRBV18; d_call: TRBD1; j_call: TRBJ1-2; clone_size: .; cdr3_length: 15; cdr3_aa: CASSPTTGVGYGYTF; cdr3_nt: TGTGCCAGCTCACCAACGACAGGGGTTGGCTATGGCTACACCTTC
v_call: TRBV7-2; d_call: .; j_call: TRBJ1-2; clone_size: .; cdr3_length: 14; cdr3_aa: CASSLHSGNYGYTF; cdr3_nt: TGTGCCAGCAGCTTACACAGTGGGAACTATGGCTACACCTTC
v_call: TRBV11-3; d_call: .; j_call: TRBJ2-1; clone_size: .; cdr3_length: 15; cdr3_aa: CASSPTRGRGYEQFF; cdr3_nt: TGTGCCAGCAGCCCAACACGGGGCAGGGGTTATGAGCAGTTCTTC
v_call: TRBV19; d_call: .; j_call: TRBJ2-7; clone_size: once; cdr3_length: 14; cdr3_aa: CASSTSARSYEQYF; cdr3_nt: TGTGCCAGTTCCACCAGTGCTCGTTCCTACGAGCAGTACTTC
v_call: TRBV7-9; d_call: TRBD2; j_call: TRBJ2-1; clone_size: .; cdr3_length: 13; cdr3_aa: CASSMGLAYEQFF; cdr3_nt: TGTGCCAGCAGCATGGGACTAGCCTATGAGCAGTTCTTC
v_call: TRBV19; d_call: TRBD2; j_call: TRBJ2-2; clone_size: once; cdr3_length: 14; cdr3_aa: CASNGGASTGELFF; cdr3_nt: TGTGCCAGTAACGGGGGGGCCAGCACCGGGGAGCTGTTTTTT
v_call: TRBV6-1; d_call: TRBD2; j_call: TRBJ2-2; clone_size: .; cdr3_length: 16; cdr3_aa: CASSEMAGGSTGELFF; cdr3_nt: TGTGCCAGCAGTGAAATGGCGGGGGGTAGTACCGGGGAGCTGTTTTTT
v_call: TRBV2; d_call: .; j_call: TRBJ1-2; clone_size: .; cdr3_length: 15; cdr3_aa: CASSRQTGTNYGYTF; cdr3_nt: TGTGCCAGCAGCCGCCAGACAGGCACTAACTATGGCTACACCTTC
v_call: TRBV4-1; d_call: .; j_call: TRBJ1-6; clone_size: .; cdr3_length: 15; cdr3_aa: CASSQDGISNSPLHF; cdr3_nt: TGCGCCAGCAGCCAAGACGGGATTTCTAATTCACCCCTCCACTTT
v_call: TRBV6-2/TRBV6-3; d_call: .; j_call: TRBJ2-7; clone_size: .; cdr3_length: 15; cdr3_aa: CASSYSVAGTYEQYF; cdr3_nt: TGTGCCAGCAGTTACTCGGTTGCAGGGACCTACGAGCAGTACTTC
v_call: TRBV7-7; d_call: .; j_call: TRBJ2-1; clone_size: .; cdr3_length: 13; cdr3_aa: CASSLGGGNEQFF; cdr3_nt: TGTGCCAGCAGCTTAGGAGGGGGTAATGAGCAGTTCTTC
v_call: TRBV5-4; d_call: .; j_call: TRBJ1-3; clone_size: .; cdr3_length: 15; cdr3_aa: CASSLDQGSGNTIYF; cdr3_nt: TGTGCCAGCAGCTTGGATCAGGGCTCTGGAAACACCATATATTTT
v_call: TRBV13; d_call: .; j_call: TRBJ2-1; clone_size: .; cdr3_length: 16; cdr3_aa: CASSSGGGTNNNEQFF; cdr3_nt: TGTGCCAGCAGCTCGGGGGGCGGGACTAACAACAATGAGCAGTTCTTC